The next 7 T cell receptor beta chains were all read from a single sample in a study of identical twins. MiXCR was run by TCRdb on the 5' RACE reads, yielding one entry per CDR3 protein. The repertoire holds a few hundred thousand distinct CDR3 sequences, with 18% as singletons. Sequenced material: naive T cells sorted from blood. The receptors stem from a man aged 50 to 59 in good health.

The chain links TRBV5-1 to TRBJ2-3; 13 nucleotides match TRBD2. This CDR3 is built from 17 residues. J was trimmed by 2 bases and V by 0 bases; bases with no gene match: 3. The germline CDR1 and CDR2 sequences are SGHRS and YFSETQ. The CDR3 region has the DNA TGCGCCAGCAGCTTGGGGGGACTAGCGGGACCCACAGATACGCAGTATTTT. This gives the protein CASSLGGLAGPTDTQYF.

This clonotype was counted ten times or more. The chain combines TRBV29-1 with TRBJ1-2; TRBD1 might be the D (5 bases). The CDR3 covers 15 residues. Per germline, CDR1 SQVTM and CDR2 ANQGSEA. With 4 bases removed from V and 1 base from J, the gap between germline ends came to 16 bases. CDR3 region: CSVVTLLGVNYGYTF. As DNA, the CDR3 is TGCAGCGTTGTGACCTTGCTAGGGGTTAACTATGGCTACACCTTC.

There are many counts of this clonotype. This chain uses TRBV12-3 or TRBV12-4 with TRBJ2-1; 9 bases line up with TRBD2. The CDR3 runs to 15 residues. With V trimmed by 3 bases and J by 8 bases, 8 bases remained unmatched. The CDR3 here is CASSFRSGSGDEQFF. Written as DNA, the CDR3 is TGTGCCAGCAGTTTTCGTAGCGGGAGTGGCGATGAGCAGTTCTTC.

V gene TRBV18 combines with J gene TRBJ2-2; D not resolved. V lost 2 bases and J lost 2, with 12 bases in between. The CDR3 is made up of 16 amino acids. Germline V gives CDR1 KGHSH, CDR2 LQKENI. In DNA form, the CDR3 reads TGTGCCAGCTCACCATCTCTCCGGCAAAACACCGGGGAGCTGTTTTTT. It specifies CASSPSLRQNTGELFF.

J is TRBJ2-3 and V is TRBV9; 9 bases agree with TRBD2. Per germline, CDR1 SGDLS and CDR2 YYNGEE. The length of the CDR3 is 15 residues. V lost 0 bases to trimming and J lost 4 bases; unmatched junction nucleotides: 3. Here the CDR3 reads CASSVGGRAADTQYF. The CDR3 coding sequence is TGTGCCAGCAGCGTAGGCGGGAGGGCTGCAGATACGCAGTATTTT.

At least ten counts were recorded for this clonotype. V gene TRBV6-1 combines with J gene TRBJ2-3; D is possibly TRBD1 (6 bases). CDR1 and CDR2 from the germline V gene are MNHNS and SASEGT. Deletions cut 6 bases from V and 2 bases from J, with 12 bases between. The CDR3 contains 14 residues. In DNA form, the CDR3 reads TGTGCCAGCAGCCCGAAGGGGGTCACAGATACGCAGTATTTT. Its translation is CASSPKGVTDTQYF.

The table lists this clonotype with many counts. The chain is built from TRBV15 and TRBJ2-6; D possibly corresponds to TRBD1 (6 bases). V was shortened by 0 bases and J by 0 bases, with 9 bases between the two germline ends. Germline lookup yields CDR1 LNHNV and CDR2 YYDKDF (reference sequence). The CDR3 spans 17 residues. CDR3 residues: CATSREGTLSGANVLTF. As DNA, the CDR3 is TGTGCCACCAGCAGAGAAGGGACACTCTCTGGGGCCAACGTCCTGACTTTC.